The 30 T cell receptor beta chains reported below all come from one sample, sequenced in a study of blood T cell repertoires in COVID-19. Only in-frame clones appear in the TCRdb table, and some are missing; sequencing was by immunoSEQ multiplex PCR. The sample shows 300,000 to 350,000 clones, roughly 86% of them seen only once. Sequenced input: peripheral blood. The receptor set was obtained from a man aged 30-40 years with COVID-19, enrolled during active disease.

The CDR3 loop reads CATSRDGEAVAKAFF. The CDR3 bases are TGTGCCACCAGCAGAGATGGGGAGGCAGTCGCAAAAGCTTTCTTT. The chain employs TRBV15 and TRBJ1-1; no firm D call. This CDR3 is 15 amino acids long. Looked up from germline, CDR1 is LNHNV and CDR2 is YYDKDF (reference sequence). Trimming removed 0 bases at V and 9 bases at J, with 17 bases between.

V is TRBV14 and J is TRBJ2-1, with 12 bases aligning to TRBD2. The CDR3 sequence is 13 residues long. The germline V gene encodes CDR1 SGHDN and CDR2 FVKESK. Trimming at V came to 8 bases and at J to 6 bases, leaving 2 bases not matched to a gene. CDR3 residues: CASGLAGLNEQFF. In nucleotides, the CDR3 is TGTGCCAGCGGACTAGCGGGGCTCAATGAGCAGTTCTTC.

This clone has only one observation. The V and J genes are TRBV19 and TRBJ2-1; 11 nucleotides agree with TRBD2. J was trimmed by 5 bases and V by 4 bases; bases with no gene match: 7. Germline V gene data show CDR1 as LNHDA and CDR2 as SQIVND (reference sequence). The CDR3 totals 16 residues. The CDR3 DNA reads as TGTGCCAGTAGTACCCTTCTAGCGGGGGGTAACAATGAGCAGTTCTTC. This gives the protein CASSTLLAGGNNEQFF.

The rearrangement links TRBV7-7 to TRBJ2-1; TRBD2 agrees at 7 bases. The germline gives CDR1 SSHAT, CDR2 FNYEAQ (reference sequence). V lost 5 bases and J lost 0; bases outside the gene matches: 10. The CDR3 is 17 amino acids. CDR3 amino acids: CASSPNPSGSSYNEQFF. The CDR3 DNA sequence: TGTGCCAGCAGCCCTAATCCTAGCGGCAGCTCCTACAATGAGCAGTTCTTC.

This clone appeared many times. The chain links TRBV10-1 to TRBJ2-7, with 7 bases that match TRBD1. V shed 3 bases, J shed 5 bases, and the junction held 13 bases outside the gene matches. Germline V gene lookup returns CDR1 WNHNN and CDR2 SYGVQD (reference sequence). The CDR3 is 16 residues long. CDR3 bases: TGCGCCAGCAGTGACCCCGGACAGGCCAAATGGGACGAGCAGTACTTC. Residues: CASSDPGQAKWDEQYF.

The chain carries TRBV7-2 and TRBJ1-2; 7 bases are a match to TRBD1. Germline CDR1 reads SGHTA; CDR2 reads FQGNSA. V gave up 5 bases and J gave up 2 bases; unmatched junction bases: 8. The CDR3 consists of 15 residues. The CDR3 DNA sequence: TGTGCCAGCAGCGTTTCAGGGACAGCCAACTATGGCTACACCTTC. It codes for CASSVSGTANYGYTF. The whole variable domain, filled in from reference TRBV7-2 and TRBJ1-2, reads GAGVSQSPSNKVTEKGKDVELRCDPISGHTALYWYRQSLGQGLEFLIYFQGNSAPDKSGLPSDRFSAERTGGSVSTLTIQRTQQEDSAVYLCASSVSGTANYGYTFGSGTRLTVV.

The chain carries TRBV30 and TRBJ2-7, with 8 nucleotides matching TRBD2. Germline-derived CDR1 and CDR2 are GTSNPN and SVGIG (reference sequence). This CDR3 has 16 residues. The junction had 11 bases not matched to a gene; V was cut back by 3 bases and J by 1 base. The DNA of the CDR3 is TGTGCCTGGAGGGTGAGCGGGAGTAGTTTTTCCTACGAGCAGTACTTC. Encoded protein: CAWRVSGSSFSYEQYF.

Only one count was recorded for this clone. The chain links TRBV18 to TRBJ2-2, with TRBD2 matching 7 bases. The CDR3 is 17 residues long. V dropped 2 bases and J dropped 2; count of bases not matched to a gene: 8. CDR1 and CDR2 (germline): KGHSH, LQKENI. The DNA for the CDR3 is TGTGCCAGCTCACCAATTTGGCTAGCGGCTAACACCGGGGAGCTGTTTTTT. Translation gives CASSPIWLAANTGELFF.

This clone was seen once. The chain carries TRBV5-1 and TRBJ1-2; 7 bases align to TRBD1. The J segment lost 2 bases and the V segment lost 4 bases, leaving 8 bases of the junction unmatched. There are 15 residues in the CDR3. The germline V gene encodes CDR1 SGHRS and CDR2 YFSETQ. CDR3 DNA: TGCGCCAGCAGCCCCCGGACAGGATGGAACTATGGCTACACCTTC. As protein: CASSPRTGWNYGYTF.

This clone was seen a few times. The chain couples TRBV18 to TRBJ2-7; possible D gene TRBD2, 5 bases. This CDR3 contains 15 residues. Trimming removed 3 bases from V and 5 bases from J, with 17 bases in between. Germline CDR1 is KGHSH and CDR2 is LQKENI. CDR3 DNA: TGTGCCAGCTCACCGTGGCGCTCCGCCGGGGACGAGCAGTACTTC. Translation: CASSPWRSAGDEQYF.

This chain links TRBV12-3 or TRBV12-4 with TRBJ2-1; 13 bases map to TRBD2. J gave up 7 bases and V 6 bases, and 0 bases lay outside the gene matches. This CDR3 has 13 residues. CDR3 sequence: CASRLAGGNEQFF. The CDR3 DNA is TGTGCCAGCAGACTAGCGGGAGGGAATGAGCAGTTCTTC.

J is TRBJ1-5 and V is TRBV4-2, with D tentatively TRBD1 (6 bases). V was clipped by 0 bases and J by 7 bases, with 13 bases between them. Per the germline V gene, CDR1 is LGHNA and CDR2 is YNFKEQ. The CDR3 extends over 15 amino acids. CDR3 coding DNA: TGTGCCAGCAGCCAAGATTGGGGGCTCGGACAGCCCCAGCATTTT. The encoded protein is CASSQDWGLGQPQHF.

This clone was detected once. The gene calls are TRBV7-3 and TRBJ2-2; tentatively, D is TRBD2 (6 bases). V lost 2 bases and J 6 bases, leaving 13 bases between the germline ends. Germline assignment: CDR1 SGHTA and CDR2 FQGTGA. This CDR3 has 15 amino acids. CDR3 residues: CASSLRWGEAGELFF. For the CDR3, the DNA is TGTGCCAGCAGCTTACGCTGGGGGGAAGCCGGGGAGCTGTTTTTT.

The chain recombines TRBV5-1 with TRBJ2-7, with 9 bases matching TRBD1. There are 13 residues in the CDR3. In germline, CDR1 is SGHRS, CDR2 YFSETQ. The V gene end was trimmed by 5 bases and the J gene end by 5 bases; junction bases not matched to a gene: 5. The CDR3 here is CASRGGQGHEQYF. The CDR3 DNA is TGCGCCAGCAGGGGCGGACAGGGGCACGAGCAGTACTTC.

The rearrangement links TRBV6-5 to TRBJ1-2, with 9 bases that match TRBD1. Germline V CDR1 and CDR2: MNHEY, SVGAGI. Germline trimming cut 0 bases from V and 4 bases from J; bases unmatched to any gene: 0. CDR3 length equals 14 residues. CDR3 protein: CASSYSTGGYGYTF. The CDR3 DNA follows: TGTGCCAGCAGTTACTCGACAGGGGGCTATGGCTACACCTTC.

This rearrangement joins TRBV27 to TRBJ2-7, with TRBD2 matching over 8 bases. The CDR3 has 11 amino acids. V was clipped by 7 bases and J by 9 bases; unmatched bases: 5. Germline CDR1 and CDR2: MNHEY and SMNVEV (reference sequence). DNA of the CDR3: TGTGCCAGCACGCTAGCGGGCACGCAGTACTTC. Amino acid sequence: CASTLAGTQYF.

The chain joins TRBV7-2 to TRBJ1-4; TRBD1 matches at 8 bases. V lost 3 bases to trimming and J lost 3 bases; unmatched junction nucleotides: 6. The CDR3 runs to 16 residues. The germline V gene encodes CDR1 SGHTA and CDR2 FQGNSA. The CDR3 nucleotides are TGTGCCAGCAGCTTTTTAGGACAGGGTCCTAATGAAAAACTGTTTTTT. Protein: CASSFLGQGPNEKLFF.

This clone appeared a few times. The chain combines TRBV10-1 with TRBJ2-7; unclear D gene. V was pared by 4 bases and J by 3 bases, with 19 bases between. Per the germline V gene, CDR1 is WNHNN and CDR2 is SYGVQD (reference sequence). The CDR3 has 16 amino acids. CDR3 in amino acids: CASSAHPRYSRYEQYF. The DNA of the CDR3 is TGCGCCAGCAGTGCCCACCCCAGGTACTCCCGCTACGAGCAGTACTTC.

This clone was picked up one time. The chain employs TRBV27 and TRBJ2-1; D possibly corresponds to TRBD1 (6 bases). Per the germline V gene, CDR1 is MNHEY and CDR2 is SMNVEV (reference sequence). Deletions cut 6 bases from V and 10 bases from J, with 16 bases between. This CDR3 has 13 residues. CDR3 DNA sequence: TGTGCCAGCAGAAAACAACAGGGTGGGGAGCAGTTCTTC. It is translated as CASRKQQGGEQFF.

The rearrangement uses TRBV4-3 and TRBJ2-1, with TRBD2 matching 11 bases. CDR1 is LGHNA, CDR2 YSLEER, per germline. This CDR3 contains 16 residues. The J segment lost 8 bases and the V segment lost 0 bases, leaving 6 bases of the junction unmatched. The CDR3 DNA is TGCGCCAGCAGCCAAGAGCCGGCTAGCGGGGGGCATGAGCAGTTCTTC. Translation gives CASSQEPASGGHEQFF.

The rearrangement joins TRBV27 to TRBJ2-7; 16 bases agree with TRBD2. The CDR3 length is 16 residues. V lost 7 bases and J lost 3; bases outside the gene matches: 6. Germline V gives CDR1 MNHEY, CDR2 SMNVEV (reference sequence). The CDR3 DNA follows: TGTGCCAGCACCGGGACTAGCGGGAGGGCCTTCTACGAGCAGTACTTC. Translation: CASTGTSGRAFYEQYF.

This chain links TRBV10-3 with TRBJ2-2, with 12 bases lining up with TRBD2. Looked up from germline, CDR1 is ENHRY and CDR2 is SYGVKD. V gave up 3 bases and J gave up 4 bases; unmatched junction bases: 9. The CDR3 spans 18 residues. The CDR3 DNA follows: TGTGCCATCAGTGAACCCGGGACTAGCGGGCGCGGCACCGGGGAGCTGTTTTTT. Translating gives CAISEPGTSGRGTGELFF.

V usage is TRBV24-1 and J usage is TRBJ2-1; 10 nucleotides agree with TRBD1. After removal of 4 bases from V and 2 bases from J, the junction contained 10 bases not matched to a gene. CDR3 length: 18 amino acids. The germline CDR1 and CDR2 sequences are KGHDR and SFDVKD. CDR3 sequence (DNA): TGTGCCACCAGTGAGGGACAGGGGCGAGCAGACACCTACAATGAGCAGTTCTTC. It encodes CATSEGQGRADTYNEQFF.

This clone showed up just a few times. This CDR3 is CASSVSGRAYNEQFF. The CDR3 DNA sequence: TGTGCCAGCAGCGTTAGCGGGAGGGCGTACAATGAGCAGTTCTTC. The genes are TRBV28 and TRBJ2-1, with 11 bases identical to TRBD2. Germline V gene lookup returns CDR1 MDHEN and CDR2 SYDVKM. V shed 6 bases and J 4 bases; nucleotides not matched to a gene: 5. This CDR3 spans 15 amino acids.

The chain employs TRBV5-1 and TRBJ2-3; 8 bases map to TRBD2. V dropped 0 bases and J dropped 0; count of bases not matched to a gene: 15. CDR1 is SGHRS, CDR2 YFSETQ, per germline. CDR3 size: 20 residues. The CDR3 loop reads CASSLDPLRGGPSSTDTQYF. The DNA for the CDR3 is TGCGCCAGCAGCTTGGACCCCCTCCGGGGGGGGCCGTCGAGCACAGATACGCAGTATTTT.

The genes are TRBV3-1 (or the pseudogene TRBV3-2) and TRBJ1-2, with a tentative D call TRBD1 (5 bases). Per the germline V gene, CDR1 is LGHDT and CDR2 is YNNKEL (reference sequence). The CDR3 consists of 15 residues. Trimming cost V 0 bases and J 3 bases, with 11 bases left between them. The CDR3 sequence: CASSQDGWGDYGYTF. CDR3 bases: TGTGCCAGCAGCCAAGATGGGTGGGGGGACTATGGCTACACCTTC.

V and J are TRBV11-2 and TRBJ2-7, with D tentatively TRBD2 (6 bases). CDR3 length equals 15 residues. Trimming pared 3 bases from V and 2 bases from J, leaving 14 bases between. Per the germline V gene, CDR1 is SGHAT and CDR2 is FQNNGV. The CDR3 here is CASSFLQGGAYEQYF. In DNA, the CDR3 is TGTGCCAGCAGCTTCCTTCAGGGCGGGGCCTACGAGCAGTACTTC. The complete variable domain, with remaining parts taken from reference TRBV11-2 and TRBJ2-7, reads EAGVAQSPRYKIIEKRQSVAFWCNPISGHATLYWYQQILGQGPKLLIQFQNNGVVDDSQLPKDRFSAERLKGVDSTLKIQPAKLEDSAVYLCASSFLQGGAYEQYFGPGTRLTVT.

This sequence joins TRBV2 and TRBJ1-6; possible D gene TRBD1, 6 bases. The germline V gene has CDR1 SNHLY and CDR2 FYNNEI. This CDR3 has 14 residues. V was cut by 3 bases and J by 8 bases, with 11 bases left in between. Here the CDR3 reads CASSERGGDSPLHF. The CDR3 DNA reads TGTGCCAGCAGTGAGAGAGGGGGGGATTCACCCCTCCACTTT.

This chain joins TRBV6-6 and TRBJ2-3; D perhaps matches TRBD1 (5 bases). The CDR3 covers 15 residues. V was trimmed by 5 bases and J by 2 bases, leaving 14 bases between them. The germline CDR1 and CDR2 sequences are MNHNY and SVGAGI (reference sequence). The CDR3 DNA reads TGTGCCAGCAGTGACGGACATACCTACACAGATACGCAGTATTTT. This translates into CASSDGHTYTDTQYF.

This chain joins TRBV7-7 and TRBJ2-1, with 9 positions matching TRBD2. Germline V gives CDR1 SSHAT, CDR2 FNYEAQ (reference sequence). V gave up 0 bases and J gave up 4 bases; unmatched junction bases: 7. This CDR3 has 17 amino acids. The chain's CDR3 is CASSLADSGSGYNEQFF. In DNA, the CDR3 is TGTGCCAGCAGCTTAGCGGATAGCGGGAGTGGGTACAATGAGCAGTTCTTC.